The 23 T cell receptor beta chains below all came from one sample that was sequenced in a study of Ad26.COV2.S vaccination and SARS-CoV-2 variants (dated by TCRdb to the early 2020s). According to the study, the label for this sample's treatment or condition signals: around 19 received Ad26.COV2.S at low or high dose, single or two shots; several received placebo; per-sample allocation not given. For vaccine and placebo recipients, repertoires were sequenced using samples collected on day 63 after the first injection. Library method: the immunoSEQ multiplex PCR assay. Here the immuneACCESS table is served through TCRdb, limited to in-frame sequences with V and J called. Missing clones are a known gap in these copies; in checked studies unresolved V genes cover under half, and the rest lacks a known reason. Within this sample are a few hundred thousand clones, with around 89% of them counted one time only. Together, the top ten hold about 3.5% of the sample.

The specimen comprised peripheral blood, sampled in a trial of Ad26.COV2.S vaccine versus placebo. The source is a person between 18 and 59 years old who received the Ad26.COV2.S COVID-19 vaccine or a placebo.

V gene TRBV6-1 combines with J gene TRBJ1-6; no clear D gene. The V end was cut by 2 bases, the J end by 10 bases, with 15 bases between. The CDR3 extends over 15 amino acids. The germline V gene has CDR1 MNHNS and CDR2 SASEGT. The CDR3: CASSEIPGVKSPLHF. The CDR3 DNA reads as TGTGCCAGCAGTGAAATACCGGGAGTAAAATCACCCCTCCACTTT.

V gene TRBV10-1 combines with J gene TRBJ2-3; 8 bases line up with TRBD1. V shed 5 bases, J shed 4 bases, and the junction held 8 bases outside the gene matches. The CDR3 is 15 amino acids. Germline-derived CDR1 and CDR2 are WNHNN and SYGVQD (reference sequence). DNA for the CDR3: TGCGCCAGCAGTAACAGGGGGGCTTCAGCAGATACGCAGTATTTT. Its translation is CASSNRGASADTQYF.

The chain uses TRBV5-1 and TRBJ1-3; D is unclear. Germline V gene data show CDR1 as SGHRS and CDR2 as YFSETQ. CDR3 size: 15 residues. V lost 2 bases, J lost 0 bases, and 9 bases lay in between. CDR3 DNA sequence: TGCGCCAGCAGCTTATACGGGTACTCTGGAAACACCATATATTTT. It yields the protein CASSLYGYSGNTIYF.

In nucleotides, the CDR3 is TGCGCCAGCAGTCAATTGGACGGGCGAAGGTGTGGCTACACCTTC. This encodes CASSQLDGRRCGYTF. The chain is built from TRBV23-1 and TRBJ1-2; D remains ambiguous. TRBV23-1 is an open reading frame, and its role is uncertain. The V gene lost 1 base and the J gene lost 7 bases, with 16 bases spanning the gap. The length of the CDR3 is 15 residues.

The gene calls are TRBV4-1 and TRBJ2-7; 7 bases are shared with TRBD2. Germline V gene data show CDR1 as MGHRA and CDR2 as YSYEKL. The J segment lost 7 bases and the V segment lost 3 bases, leaving 12 bases of the junction unmatched. This CDR3 has 15 residues. CDR3 nucleotides: TGCGCCAGCAGCCAGCAGACTAGCTCCAATTGGGAGCAGTACTTC. Protein sequence: CASSQQTSSNWEQYF.

The genes are TRBV30 and TRBJ1-6, with TRBD1 matching over 9 bases. The length of the CDR3 is 15 residues. The ends lost 3 bases at V and 9 bases at J; junction bases unmatched: 9. Germline CDR1 and CDR2: GTSNPN and SVGIG (reference sequence). The CDR3, as DNA: TGTGCCTGGAGCTCCGGGACAGGGATATTTTCACCCCTCCACTTT. Translating gives CAWSSGTGIFSPLHF.

The V and J genes are TRBV7-3 and TRBJ2-3, with D perhaps matching TRBD2 (6 bases). Germline CDR1 and CDR2: SGHTA and FQGTGA. The V gene lost 2 bases and the J gene lost 1 base, with 16 bases spanning the gap. The CDR3 consists of 17 residues. CDR3 sequence reads: CASSLSGPTSGTDTQYF. The DNA for the CDR3 is TGTGCCAGCAGCTTATCGGGTCCGACTAGTGGCACAGATACGCAGTATTTT.

This chain joins TRBV2 and TRBJ1-2, with 10 bases lining up with TRBD1. This CDR3 contains 16 residues. Germline assignment: CDR1 SNHLY and CDR2 FYNNEI. Germline trimming cut 6 bases from V and 2 bases from J; bases unmatched to any gene: 9. CDR3 amino acids: CASRGQGKGLNYGYTF. The CDR3 DNA reads as TGTGCCAGCAGGGGACAGGGGAAAGGGTTGAACTATGGCTACACCTTC.

The CDR3 DNA reads TGTGCCAGCAGTGAATTTGGGGGCGCAGGCAATCAGCCCCAGCATTTT. Translated, it gives CASSEFGGAGNQPQHF. This chain joins TRBV2 and TRBJ1-5, with D tentatively TRBD1 (6 bases). The CDR3 totals 16 residues. CDR1 and CDR2 from the germline V gene are SNHLY and FYNNEI. V lost 2 bases and J lost 2, with 13 bases in between.

The CDR3 sequence: CASSQAGSYEQYF. The CDR3 DNA reads TGCGCCAGCAGCCAAGCAGGTTCCTACGAGCAGTACTTC. V usage is TRBV5-1 and J usage is TRBJ2-7; D gene uncertain. The CDR3 totals 13 residues. V was pared by 4 bases and J by 1 base, with 9 bases between. CDR1 is SGHRS, CDR2 YFSETQ, per germline.

This clone occurred once. The CDR3: CASSPGTTHNEQFF. The DNA for the CDR3 is TGTGCCAGCAGCCCGGGGACTACCCACAATGAGCAGTTCTTC. V and J are TRBV4-2 and TRBJ2-1, with TRBD2 identical over 7 bases. J was trimmed by 5 bases and V by 4 bases; bases with no gene match: 5. This CDR3 has 14 residues. CDR1 is LGHNA, CDR2 YNFKEQ, per germline.

The chain combines TRBV7-2 with TRBJ2-2; 7 bases agree with TRBD2. Germline V gene sequence: CDR1 SGHTA, CDR2 FQGNSA. J lost 7 bases, V lost 0 bases, and 5 bases had no gene match. This CDR3 contains 15 residues. CDR3 bases: TGTGCCAGCAGCTTAGCGGGACTACTGAACGGGGAGCTGTTTTTT. It translates to CASSLAGLLNGELFF. Looking up the rest from reference TRBV7-2 and TRBJ2-2 gives the full variable domain: GAGVSQSPSNKVTEKGKDVELRCDPISGHTALYWYRQSLGQGLEFLIYFQGNSAPDKSGLPSDRFSAERTGGSVSTLTIQRTQQEDSAVYLCASSLAGLLNGELFFGEGSRLTVL.

The chain couples TRBV6-5 to TRBJ1-1; TRBD1 aligns across 11 bases. With V trimmed by 1 base and J by 10 bases, 5 bases remained unmatched. The CDR3 covers 14 residues. Per the germline V gene, CDR1 is MNHEY and CDR2 is SVGAGI. In nucleotides, the CDR3 is TGTGCCAGCAGTTACTGGACAGGGGGCGAGGGAGCTTTCTTT. Encoded protein: CASSYWTGGEGAFF.

The rearrangement joins TRBV7-6 to TRBJ2-2; 8 positions agree with TRBD1. V lost 5 bases, J lost 4 bases, and 9 bases stayed unmatched. The CDR3 is made up of 16 amino acids. Germline V lookup: CDR1 SGHVS, CDR2 FNYEAQ. The CDR3 DNA reads as TGTGCCAGCAGCCGCGGGCAGGGGGCCCTCACCGGGGAGCTGTTTTTT. Translated: CASSRGQGALTGELFF.

This chain links TRBV6-8 with TRBJ1-5, with a weak D call TRBD1 (6 bases). The CDR3 runs to 15 residues. Germline V CDR1 and CDR2: MNHGY, SAAAGT. V shed 4 bases and J shed 1 base, with 11 bases lying between them. The CDR3 reads CASSCRGTSNQPQHF. CDR3 bases: TGTGCCAGCAGTTGCCGGGGGACAAGCAATCAGCCCCAGCATTTT.

This clone appeared once. The sample holds other DNA sequences that translate to the same CDR3. The chain uses TRBV28 and TRBJ1-1; unclear D gene. The CDR3 covers 13 residues. V lost 2 bases and J lost 2, with 6 bases in between. CDR1 is MDHEN and CDR2 is SYDVKM in the germline V gene. Written as DNA, the CDR3 is TGTGCCAGCAGTTTAACGGGAAACACTGAAGCTTTCTTT. Amino acids: CASSLTGNTEAFF.

This sequence joins TRBV28 and TRBJ2-3, with D maybe TRBD1 (6 bases). The CDR3 has 16 amino acids. The germline V gene has CDR1 MDHEN and CDR2 SYDVKM. The ends were cut back, 3 bases at V and 1 base at J, with 14 bases in the middle. The CDR3 loop is CASSFPRDKRTDTQYF. The CDR3 DNA sequence: TGTGCCAGCAGTTTCCCTCGGGACAAGCGCACAGATACGCAGTATTTT. Variable domain in full (rest from reference TRBV28 and TRBJ2-3): DVKVTQSSRYLVKRTGEKVFLECVQDMDHENMFWYRQDPGLGLRLIYFSYDVKMKEKGDIPEGYSVSREKKERFSLILESASTNQTSMYLCASSFPRDKRTDTQYFGPGTRLTVL.

In this sample, this clone turned up once. The V call is TRBV6-2 or TRBV6-3, the J call TRBJ2-7; 7 bases align to TRBD2. The V gene end was trimmed by 3 bases and the J gene end by 6 bases; junction bases not matched to a gene: 2. CDR1 and CDR2 (germline): MNHEY, SVGEGT. The length of the CDR3 is 12 residues. For the CDR3, the DNA is TGTGCCAGCAGTTATGGACTAGTCGAGCAGTACTTC. This sequence encodes CASSYGLVEQYF.

This rearrangement joins TRBV11-2 to TRBJ2-7; TRBD1 matches at 10 bases. This CDR3 comprises 14 residues. The germline CDR1 and CDR2 sequences are SGHAT and FQNNGV. The J segment lost 2 bases and the V segment lost 10 bases, leaving 8 bases of the junction unmatched. The CDR3 DNA reads TGTGCCACTCGAGCCGGGACAGGGGCCTACGAGCAGTACTTC. It specifies CATRAGTGAYEQYF.

V gene TRBV4-1 combines with J gene TRBJ2-1; 8 nucleotides line up with TRBD2. This CDR3 has 14 amino acids. Germline CDR1 and CDR2: MGHRA and YSYEKL. V trimming: 3 bases; J trimming: 9 bases; junction bases outside the gene matches: 7. The CDR3 here is CASSQTRGAGEQFF. DNA for the CDR3: TGCGCCAGCAGCCAGACGCGGGGGGCCGGTGAGCAGTTCTTC.

This clone was seen only once. The chain employs TRBV7-9 and TRBJ1-1; the match to TRBD1 covers 9 bases. The CDR3 consists of 15 residues. CDR1 and CDR2 from the germline V gene are SEHNR and FQNEAQ (reference sequence). V lost 1 base and J lost 5; bases outside the gene matches: 5. The CDR3 protein is CASSLGQGVSTEAFF. DNA of the CDR3: TGTGCCAGCAGCTTAGGACAGGGGGTATCGACTGAAGCTTTCTTT.

The chain couples TRBV18 to TRBJ2-5, with D unclear. V dropped 1 base and J dropped 1 base, with 4 bases sitting between them. The CDR3 loop spans 13 amino acids. Germline V gene data show CDR1 as KGHSH and CDR2 as LQKENI. CDR3 sequence (DNA): TGTGCCAGCTCACCACTGTTCCAAGAGACCCAGTACTTC. Translating gives CASSPLFQETQYF.

This clone was observed once. The chain uses TRBV19 and TRBJ1-1; TRBD1 might be the D (6 bases). The CDR3 runs 14 residues. The V gene lost 3 bases and the J gene lost 3 bases, with 11 bases spanning the gap. Germline V gene lookup returns CDR1 LNHDA and CDR2 SQIVND (reference sequence). DNA of the CDR3: TGTGCCAGTAGTATGGACAGTTATTACACTGAAGCTTTCTTT. Encoded protein: CASSMDSYYTEAFF. The whole variable domain, remainder taken from reference TRBV19 and TRBJ1-1, is DGGITQSPKYLFRKEGQNVTLSCEQNLNHDAMYWYRQDPGQGLRLIYYSQIVNDFQKGDIAEGYSVSREKKESFPLTVTSAQKNPTAFYLCASSMDSYYTEAFFGQGTRLTVV.